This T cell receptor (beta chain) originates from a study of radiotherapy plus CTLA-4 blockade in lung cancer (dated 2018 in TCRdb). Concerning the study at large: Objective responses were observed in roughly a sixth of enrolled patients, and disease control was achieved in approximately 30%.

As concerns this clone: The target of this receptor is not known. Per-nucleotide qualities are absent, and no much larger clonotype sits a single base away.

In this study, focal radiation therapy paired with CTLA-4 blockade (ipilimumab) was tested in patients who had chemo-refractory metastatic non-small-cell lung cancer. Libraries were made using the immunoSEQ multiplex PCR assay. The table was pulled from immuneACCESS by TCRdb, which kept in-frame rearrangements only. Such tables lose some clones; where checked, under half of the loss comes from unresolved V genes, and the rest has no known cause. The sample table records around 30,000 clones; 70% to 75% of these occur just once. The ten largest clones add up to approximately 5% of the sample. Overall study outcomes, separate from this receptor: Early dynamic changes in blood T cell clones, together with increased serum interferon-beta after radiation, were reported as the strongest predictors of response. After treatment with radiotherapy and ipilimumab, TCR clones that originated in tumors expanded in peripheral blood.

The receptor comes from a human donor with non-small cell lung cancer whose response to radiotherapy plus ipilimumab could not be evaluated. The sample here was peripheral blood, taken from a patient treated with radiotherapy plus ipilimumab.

The DNA sequence is TGTGCCAGCAGTTTTGACCAGGGGGAGACCCAGTACTTC. The translation is CASSFDQGETQYF. In this chain, TRBV6-5 is recombined with TRBJ2-5; the D gene is perhaps TRBD1, from 6 matching bases. V and J lose 4 bases and 5 bases, and a span of 11 bases separates them. The CDR3 sequence holds 13 residues, the cysteine and phenylalanine included. Just the 39-base CDR3 DNA is kept, in frame starting at base 1. Looking up the germline V gene yields CDR1 MNHEY and CDR2 SVGAGI.